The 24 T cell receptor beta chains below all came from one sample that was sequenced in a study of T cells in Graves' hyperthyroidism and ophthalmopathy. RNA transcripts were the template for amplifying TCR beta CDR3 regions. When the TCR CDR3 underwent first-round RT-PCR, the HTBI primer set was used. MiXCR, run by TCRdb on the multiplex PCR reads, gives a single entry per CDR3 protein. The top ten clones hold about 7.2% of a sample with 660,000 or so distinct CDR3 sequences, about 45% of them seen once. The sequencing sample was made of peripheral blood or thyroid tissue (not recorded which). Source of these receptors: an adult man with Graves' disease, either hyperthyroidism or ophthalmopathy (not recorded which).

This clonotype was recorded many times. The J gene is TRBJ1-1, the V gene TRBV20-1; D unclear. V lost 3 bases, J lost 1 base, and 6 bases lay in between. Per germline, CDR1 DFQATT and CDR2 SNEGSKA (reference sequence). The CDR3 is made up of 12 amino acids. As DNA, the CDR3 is TGCAGTGCTAGGCTGGGGAACACTGAAGCTTTCTTT. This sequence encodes CSARLGNTEAFF.

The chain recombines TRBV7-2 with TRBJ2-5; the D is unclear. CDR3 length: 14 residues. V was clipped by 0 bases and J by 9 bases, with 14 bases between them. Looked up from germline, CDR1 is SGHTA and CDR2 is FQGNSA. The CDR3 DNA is TGTGCCAGCAGCTTAGCAGGAGTCAATCAGCCCCAGTACTTC. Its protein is CASSLAGVNQPQYF.

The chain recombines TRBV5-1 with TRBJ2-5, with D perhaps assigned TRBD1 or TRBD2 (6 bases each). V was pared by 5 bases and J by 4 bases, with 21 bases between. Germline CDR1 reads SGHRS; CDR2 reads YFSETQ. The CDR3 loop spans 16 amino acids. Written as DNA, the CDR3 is TGCGCCAGCAGTCCTGGAGGGGACACCTTCCGAGAGACCCAGTACTTC. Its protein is CASSPGGDTFRETQYF.

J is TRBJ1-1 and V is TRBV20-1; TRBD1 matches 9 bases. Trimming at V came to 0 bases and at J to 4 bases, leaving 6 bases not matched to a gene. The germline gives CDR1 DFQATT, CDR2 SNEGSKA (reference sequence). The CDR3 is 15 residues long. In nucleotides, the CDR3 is TGCAGTGCTAGAGACCCCGGGACAGGGACCACTGAAGCTTTCTTT. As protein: CSARDPGTGTTEAFF.

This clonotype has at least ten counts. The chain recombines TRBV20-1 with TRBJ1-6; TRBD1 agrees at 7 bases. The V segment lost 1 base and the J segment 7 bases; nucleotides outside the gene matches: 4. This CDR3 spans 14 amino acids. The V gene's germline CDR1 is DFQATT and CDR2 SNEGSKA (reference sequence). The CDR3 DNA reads TGCAGTGCTAGAGGACAGGGCAGGAATTCACCCCTCCACTTT. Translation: CSARGQGRNSPLHF.

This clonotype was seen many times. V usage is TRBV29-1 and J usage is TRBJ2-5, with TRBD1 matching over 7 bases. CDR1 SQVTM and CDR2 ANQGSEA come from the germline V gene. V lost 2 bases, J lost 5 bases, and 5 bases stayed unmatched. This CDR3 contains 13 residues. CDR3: CSVEPTGWETQYF. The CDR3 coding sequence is TGCAGCGTTGAACCGACAGGGTGGGAGACCCAGTACTTC.

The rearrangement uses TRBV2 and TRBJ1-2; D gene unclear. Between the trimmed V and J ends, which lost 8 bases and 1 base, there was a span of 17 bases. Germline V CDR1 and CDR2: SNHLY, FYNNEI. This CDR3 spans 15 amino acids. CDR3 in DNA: TGTGCCAGCCCGGCCAGGCTCGACATTAACTATGGCTACACCTTC. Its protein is CASPARLDINYGYTF.

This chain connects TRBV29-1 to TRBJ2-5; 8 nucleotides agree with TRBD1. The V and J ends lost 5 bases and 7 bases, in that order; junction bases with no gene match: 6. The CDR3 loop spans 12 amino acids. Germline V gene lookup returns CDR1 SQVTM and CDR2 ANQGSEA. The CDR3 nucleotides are TGCAGCGTTCGCTCCGGGACAGGGACCCAGTACTTC. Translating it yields CSVRSGTGTQYF.

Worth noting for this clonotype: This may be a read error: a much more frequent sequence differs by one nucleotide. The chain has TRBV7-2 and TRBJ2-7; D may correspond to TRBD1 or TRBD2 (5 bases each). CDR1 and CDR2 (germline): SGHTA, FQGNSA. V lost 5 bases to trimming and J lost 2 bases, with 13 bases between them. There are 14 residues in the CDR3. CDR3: CASSPGALTYEQYF. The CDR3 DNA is TGTGCCAGCAGCCCCGGGGCCCTCACCTACGAGCAGTACTTC.

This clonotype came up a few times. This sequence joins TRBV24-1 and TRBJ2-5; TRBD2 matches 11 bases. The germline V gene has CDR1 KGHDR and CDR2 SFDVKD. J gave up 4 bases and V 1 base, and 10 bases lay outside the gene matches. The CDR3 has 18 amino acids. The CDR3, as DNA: TGTGCCACCAGTGATTTCCCAATAGCGGGAGGGGGCGTAGAGACCCAGTACTTC. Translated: CATSDFPIAGGGVETQYF.

CDR3 coding DNA: TGTGCCATCAGTGAGGGCGGGCTACAAGAGACCCAGTACTTC. It codes for CAISEGGLQETQYF. This chain joins TRBV10-3 and TRBJ2-5; a possible D gene is TRBD2 (5 bases). From germline, CDR1 is ENHRY and CDR2 SYGVKD. Trimming took 2 bases from V and 2 from J, leaving 9 bases between them. The CDR3 is 14 amino acids.

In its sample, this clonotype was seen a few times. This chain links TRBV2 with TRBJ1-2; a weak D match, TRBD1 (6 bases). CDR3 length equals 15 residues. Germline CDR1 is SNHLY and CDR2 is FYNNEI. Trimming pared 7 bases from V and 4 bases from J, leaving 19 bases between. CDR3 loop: CASTKTGGRIYGYTF. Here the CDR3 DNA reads TGTGCCAGCACCAAAACGGGGGGGCGCATCTATGGCTACACCTTC.

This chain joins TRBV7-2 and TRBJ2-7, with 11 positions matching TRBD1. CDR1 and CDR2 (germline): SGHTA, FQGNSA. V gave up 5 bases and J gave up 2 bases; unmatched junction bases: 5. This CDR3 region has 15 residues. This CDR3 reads CASSARDRGTYEQYF. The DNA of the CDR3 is TGTGCCAGCAGCGCCCGGGACAGGGGGACCTACGAGCAGTACTTC. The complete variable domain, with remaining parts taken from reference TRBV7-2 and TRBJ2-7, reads GAGVSQSPSNKVTEKGKDVELRCDPISGHTALYWYRQSLGQGLEFLIYFQGNSAPDKSGLPSDRFSAERTGGSVSTLTIQRTQQEDSAVYLCASSARDRGTYEQYFGPGTRLTVT.

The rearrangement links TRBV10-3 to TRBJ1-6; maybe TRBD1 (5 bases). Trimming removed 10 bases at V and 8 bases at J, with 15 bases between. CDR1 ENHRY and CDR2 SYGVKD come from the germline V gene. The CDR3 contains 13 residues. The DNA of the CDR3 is TGTGCCACCACGACGGGACTACATTCACCCCTCCACTTT. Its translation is CATTTGLHSPLHF.

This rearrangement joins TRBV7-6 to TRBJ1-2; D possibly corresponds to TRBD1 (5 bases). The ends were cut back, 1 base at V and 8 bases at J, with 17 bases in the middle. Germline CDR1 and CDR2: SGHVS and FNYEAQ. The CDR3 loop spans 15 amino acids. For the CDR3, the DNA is TGTGCCAGCAGCTTAGATGAGGGGATTTTTGGAGGCTACACCTTC. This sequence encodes CASSLDEGIFGGYTF.

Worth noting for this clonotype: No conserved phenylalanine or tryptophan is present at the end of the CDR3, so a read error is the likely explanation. The CDR3 sequence: CSARDLGARNTIYS. The DNA of the CDR3 is TGCAGTGCTAGAGATCTTGGAGCTCGAAACACCATATATTCT. J is TRBJ1-3 and V is TRBV20-1; D remains unclear. This CDR3 is built from 14 residues. V dropped 0 bases and J dropped 5 bases, with 11 bases sitting between them. Germline V gives CDR1 DFQATT, CDR2 SNEGSKA (reference sequence).

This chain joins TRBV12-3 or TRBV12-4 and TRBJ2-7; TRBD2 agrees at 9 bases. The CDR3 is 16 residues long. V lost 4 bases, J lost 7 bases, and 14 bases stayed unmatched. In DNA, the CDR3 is TGTGCCAGCAGTTACACTCATAGCGGGAGTGAGGGAGAGCAGTACTTC. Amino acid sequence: CASSYTHSGSEGEQYF.

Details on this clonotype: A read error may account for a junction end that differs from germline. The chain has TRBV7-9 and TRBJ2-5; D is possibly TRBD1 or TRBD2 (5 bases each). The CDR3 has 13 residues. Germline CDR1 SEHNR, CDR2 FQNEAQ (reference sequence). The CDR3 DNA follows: TGTGCCAGCAGCCAAGCAATCAGGGAGACTCAGTACTTC. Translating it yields CASSQAIRETQYF.

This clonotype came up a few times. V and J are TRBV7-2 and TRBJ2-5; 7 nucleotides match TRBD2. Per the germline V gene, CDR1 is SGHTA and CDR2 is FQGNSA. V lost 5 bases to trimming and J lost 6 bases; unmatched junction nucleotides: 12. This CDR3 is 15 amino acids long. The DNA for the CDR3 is TGTGCCAGCAGCCCGGGGGGAAGGGGCCTGAAGACCCAGTACTTC. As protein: CASSPGGRGLKTQYF.

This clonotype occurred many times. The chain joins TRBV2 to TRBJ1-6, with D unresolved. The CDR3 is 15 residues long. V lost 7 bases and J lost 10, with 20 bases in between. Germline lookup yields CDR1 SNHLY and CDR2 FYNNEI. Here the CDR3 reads CASIEQAVGSSPLHF. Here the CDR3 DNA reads TGTGCCAGCATAGAGCAGGCAGTGGGCTCCTCACCCCTCCACTTT. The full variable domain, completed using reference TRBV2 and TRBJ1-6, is EPEVTQTPSHQVTQMGQEVILRCVPISNHLYFYWYRQILGQKVEFLVSFYNNEISEKSEIFDDQFSVERPDGSNFTLKIRSTKLEDSAMYFCASIEQAVGSSPLHFGNGTRLTVT.

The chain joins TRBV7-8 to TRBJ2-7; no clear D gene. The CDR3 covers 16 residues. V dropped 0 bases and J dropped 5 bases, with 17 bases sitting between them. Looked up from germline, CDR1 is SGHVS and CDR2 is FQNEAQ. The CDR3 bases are TGTGCCAGCAGCTTAGCGTCTCAACCCCCATATAACGAGCAGTACTTC. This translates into CASSLASQPPYNEQYF.

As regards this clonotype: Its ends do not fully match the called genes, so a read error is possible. The CDR3 region is CATSDRSMGPNYGYTF. DNA of the CDR3: TGTGCCACCAGTGACCGCTCCATGGGGCCTAACTATGGCTACACCTTC. This sequence joins TRBV2 and TRBJ1-2; a weak D match, TRBD1 (5 bases). CDR3 length equals 16 residues. Per germline, CDR1 SNHLY and CDR2 FYNNEI.

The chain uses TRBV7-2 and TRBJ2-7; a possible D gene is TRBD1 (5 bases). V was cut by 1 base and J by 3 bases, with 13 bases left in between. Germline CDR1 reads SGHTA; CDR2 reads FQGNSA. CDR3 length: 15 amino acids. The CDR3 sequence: CASSLDQGGYYEQYF. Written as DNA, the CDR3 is TGTGCCAGCAGCTTAGATCAGGGCGGTTACTACGAGCAGTACTTC.

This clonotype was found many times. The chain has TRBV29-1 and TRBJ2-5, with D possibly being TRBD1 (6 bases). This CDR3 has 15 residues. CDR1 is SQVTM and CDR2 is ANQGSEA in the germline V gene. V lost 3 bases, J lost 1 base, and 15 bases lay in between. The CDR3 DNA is TGCAGCGTTGATGGCCCTATGGACAGCCAAGAGACCCAGTACTTC. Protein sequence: CSVDGPMDSQETQYF. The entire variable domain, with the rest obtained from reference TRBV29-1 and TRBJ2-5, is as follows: SAVISQKPSRDICQRGTSLTIQCQVDSQVTMMFWYRQQPGQSLTLIATANQGSEATYESGFVIDKFPISRPNLTFSTLTVSNMSPEDSSIYLCSVDGPMDSQETQYFGPGTRLLVL.